The TCR beta chain under discussion was sequenced for a study of blood T cell repertoires in COVID-19. The wider study: The samples span acute and convalescent COVID-19 from the United States, Italy and Spain. T cells, B-cell-depleted T cells, or PBMCs provided the cDNA or gDNA that served as material.

CDR3 length equals 16 residues. V was cut by 2 bases and J by 2 bases, with 13 bases left in between. Germline-derived CDR1 and CDR2 are SEHNR and FQNEAQ (reference sequence). This clone was seen a few times. Methods used by the authors: Amplification with reference gene primers provided the estimates of nucleated cell counts. Generated by immunoSEQ multiplex PCR, the TCRdb table keeps only in-frame clones and is missing some. From that table come the V and J calls and clone size; the DNA was used to work out D and trimming. The top ten clones hold roughly 4.1% of a sample with approximately 98,000 clones, about 80% of them seen once.

The J gene is TRBJ1-3, the V gene TRBV7-9, with D possibly TRBD1 on 5 matching bases. The sequencing input was peripheral blood. The sequence came from a woman between 65 and 79 years old with acute or convalescent COVID-19. The chain's CDR3 is CASSLLIGVTGNTIYF. CDR3 nucleotide sequence: TGTGCCAGCAGCTTACTAATAGGGGTAACTGGAAACACCATATATTTT.